This entry concerns a single TCR beta chain. This receptor's antigen is unknown. There are no base qualities to consult, and no much larger clone falls within one base. The immunoSEQ Assay, a bias-controlled multiplex PCR, was used to amplify TCRbeta CDR3 regions from genomic DNA. The original methods were these. Nucleated cell counts per sample were estimated from amplification of reference gene primers within the assay. To quantify the absolute abundance of each unique TCRbeta CDR3 rearrangement, sequence reads were collapsed and filtered. For each sample, productive Simpson clonality was calculated as the square root of Simpson's diversity index across productive rearrangements. The table comes from immuneACCESS by way of TCRdb, which keeps in-frame sequences with V and J called. Part of the clones is missing from these tables; in studies checked, under half for an unresolved V gene and the rest for unknown reasons. Clonal size and the V and J genes are those of that table, whereas D and trimming came from the DNA. The sample table records 250,000 to 300,000 clones; roughly 89% of these occur just once. More than 1.5% of the sample is taken by the ten largest.

These data come from a study of blood T cell repertoires in COVID-19 (dated by TCRdb to between 2020 and 2021). Study-level background: Collaborator samples came from the United States, Italy and Spain and covered acute and convalescent phases of COVID-19. The prospective study material was composed of cDNA or gDNA derived from T cells, B-cell-depleted T cells, or PBMCs. Samples came from the ongoing ImmuneRACE study (first 160 participants) plus 1,254 subjects from 6 global collaborators. A freely available public database, intended as a resource for researchers studying the immune response to SARS-CoV-2, is where the repertoires were released. Where available, HLA class I and class II types were obtained from metadata supplied by the sample provider rather than from assay-based typing. The sample metadata nearly always contained a de-identified subject ID, COVID-19 status, age in years and sex. The dataset comprised deeply sampled blood TCRbeta repertoires from subjects exposed to, actively infected with, or recovered from COVID-19. What the study reported, not specific to this receptor: The quantity of clinical and demographic metadata differed by source and by participant and was supplied without curation.

Trimmed from V: 3 bases; trimmed from J: 7 bases; junction bases lacking a gene match: 8. The CDR1 and CDR2 encoded by the germline V gene are SQVTM and ANQGSEA. There are 13 amino acids in the CDR3, from cysteine to phenylalanine inclusive. Only the CDR3 part of the read is kept: 39 bases, read in frame from the first base. Enrolling through a virtual design, the prospective study's participants ranged in age from about 18 to 89 years and lived across 20 to 25 United States geographic areas. To assign participants to cohorts, the prospective study relied on clinical history that participants themselves reported in a screening survey and a study questionnaire. ImmuneRACE Cohort 3 recovered participants were defined by two consecutive negative NP/OP PCR tests, healthcare professional clearance, or symptom resolution. In the prospective study, whole blood, serum and a nasopharyngeal or oropharyngeal swab were collected from each participant by mobile phlebotomists. Prospective study participants could optionally give additional blood draws and questionnaires over an approximately 2-month period. Blood samples from the prospective study were shipped frozen or at room temperature prior to DNA extraction.

The sequence joins TRBV29-1 to TRBJ1-1; 7 central nucleotides agree with TRBD1. This TCR was recovered from a woman aged 55-70 years who had recovered from COVID-19. Sequences were obtained from PBMCs or T cells enriched from blood (not recorded which). The CDR3 region: CSVEVGGEVEAFF. The nucleotides are TGCAGCGTTGAGGTAGGGGGCGAAGTTGAAGCTTTCTTT.